Below, 5 T cell receptor beta chains from the same sample are listed, as sequenced in a study of PD-1 blockade in classical Hodgkin lymphoma. Clones were sequenced by immunoSEQ multiplex PCR, and TCRdb holds only the in-frame ones, with some missing. The repertoire holds roughly 35,000 clones, with 85% to 90% as singletons. Each patient's relapse followed autologous stem cell transplantation, and brentuximab vedotin exposure varied. Sequenced material: peripheral blood mononuclear cells (PBMCs), taken before the second cycle of nivolumab. All receptors derive from a human donor with classical Hodgkin lymphoma.

The V call is TRBV11-3, the J call TRBJ2-2; TRBD2 aligns across 8 bases. This CDR3 contains 16 residues. Germline CDR1 and CDR2: SGHNT and YENEEA. The V segment lost 1 base and the J segment 7 bases; nucleotides outside the gene matches: 8. CDR3 DNA: TGTGCCAGCAGCTTAGGTGGACTAGCAATGGGCGGGGAGCTGTTTTTT. Translation gives CASSLGGLAMGGELFF.

The J gene is TRBJ2-3, the V gene TRBV18; D not certain. CDR3 length: 12 amino acids. Germline-derived CDR1 and CDR2 are KGHSH and LQKENI. V lost 2 bases to trimming and J lost 4 bases, with 4 bases between them. The CDR3 is CASSPGSDTQYF. The CDR3, as DNA: TGTGCCAGCTCACCAGGATCAGATACGCAGTATTTT.

This clone was counted a single time. This chain connects TRBV5-1 to TRBJ2-3; TRBD1 is a possible D gene (5 bases). Trimming took off 0 bases at V and 5 bases at J, with 16 bases between the two ends. This CDR3 is 16 amino acids long. Germline-derived CDR1 and CDR2 are SGHRS and YFSETQ. The CDR3 DNA sequence: TGCGCCAGCAGCTTGGGGCAGGACAACCGAGTAGATACGCAGTATTTT. Its protein product is CASSLGQDNRVDTQYF.

This chain uses TRBV4-1 with TRBJ1-3; 7 bases are a match to TRBD1. In germline, CDR1 is MGHRA, CDR2 YSYEKL. Trimming took 0 bases from V and 8 from J; bases not matched to a gene: 10. The CDR3 is 16 residues long. This chain's CDR3 is CASSQDFTARGDTIYF. The CDR3 DNA is TGCGCCAGCAGCCAAGATTTCACAGCCAGGGGGGACACCATATATTTT.

The chain has TRBV4-2 and TRBJ2-1; 7 bases match TRBD2. The CDR3 runs to 17 residues. V was clipped by 0 bases and J by 4 bases; unmatched bases: 9. Germline CDR1 reads LGHNA; CDR2 reads YNFKEQ. CDR3 in amino acids: CASSQDGSGGEYNEQFF. In DNA, the CDR3 is TGTGCCAGCAGCCAAGATGGGTCGGGAGGAGAGTACAATGAGCAGTTCTTC.